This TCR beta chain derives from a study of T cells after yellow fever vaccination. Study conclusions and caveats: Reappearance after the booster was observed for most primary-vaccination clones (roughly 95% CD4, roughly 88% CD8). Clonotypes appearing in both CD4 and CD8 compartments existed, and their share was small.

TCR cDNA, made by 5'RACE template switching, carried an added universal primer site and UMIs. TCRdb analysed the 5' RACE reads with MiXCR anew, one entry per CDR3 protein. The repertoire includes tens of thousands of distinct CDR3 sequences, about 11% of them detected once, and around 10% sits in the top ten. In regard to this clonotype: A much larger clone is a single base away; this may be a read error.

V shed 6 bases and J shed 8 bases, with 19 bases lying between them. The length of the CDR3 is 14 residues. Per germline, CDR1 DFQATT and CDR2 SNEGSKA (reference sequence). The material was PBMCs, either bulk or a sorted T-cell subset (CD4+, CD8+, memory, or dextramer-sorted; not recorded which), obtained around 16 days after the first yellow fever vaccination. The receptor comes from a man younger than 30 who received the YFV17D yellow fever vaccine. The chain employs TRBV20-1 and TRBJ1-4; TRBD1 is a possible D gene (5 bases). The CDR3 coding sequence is TGCAGTGCGACTACAGAGGGGCAACGGGAAAAACTGTTTTTT. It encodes CSATTEGQREKLFF.